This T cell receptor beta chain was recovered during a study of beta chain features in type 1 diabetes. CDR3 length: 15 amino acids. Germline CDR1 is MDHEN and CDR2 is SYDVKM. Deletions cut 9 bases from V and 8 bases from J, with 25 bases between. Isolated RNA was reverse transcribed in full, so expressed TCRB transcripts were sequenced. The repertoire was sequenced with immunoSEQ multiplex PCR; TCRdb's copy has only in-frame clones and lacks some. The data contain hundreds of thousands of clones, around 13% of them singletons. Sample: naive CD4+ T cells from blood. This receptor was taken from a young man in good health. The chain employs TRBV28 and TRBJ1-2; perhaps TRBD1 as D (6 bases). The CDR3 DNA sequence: TGTGCCAGTGGGAGTTTGGGGCGGCGAGGGACAGGCTACACCTTC. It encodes CASGSLGRRGTGYTF.